A single sample is the source of the 16 T cell receptor beta chains below, sequenced in a study of human T cells and chemical hapten exposure. MiXCR, run by TCRdb on the RACE reads, gives a single entry per CDR3 protein. The table records fewer than 140,000 distinct CDR3 sequences, about 12% of them present only once. Sample time point: pre-sensitization, week 0. Treatment specified: therapeutic diphenylcyclopropenone sensitization with weekly scalp DPC. The material sequenced was whole blood, taken in connection with sensitization to the hapten diphenylcyclopropenone (DPC). The receptors were gathered from a woman between 45 and 65 years old with alopecia areata. Some clones in this sample may be carry-over from other donors' samples.

The chain is built from TRBV6-5 and TRBJ1-6; D gene uncertain. The CDR3 loop spans 11 amino acids. Germline V gene sequence: CDR1 MNHEY, CDR2 SVGAGI. The ends were cut back, 8 bases at V and 12 bases at J, with 11 bases in the middle. DNA for the CDR3: TGTGCCAGCGGCAGCCCTGGACCCCTCCACTTT. As protein: CASGSPGPLHF.

This clonotype came up many times. At one end the junction does not follow the germline gene, possibly because of a read error. The chain recombines TRBV7-7 with TRBJ2-3; maybe TRBD1 (7 bases). Germline loops: CDR1 SSHAT, CDR2 FNYEAQ (reference sequence). The CDR3 covers 14 residues. The CDR3 is CASSLTGTRETQYF. In DNA form, the CDR3 reads TGTGCTAGCAGTTTGACAGGGACCCGGGAGACGCAGTATTTT.

The CDR3: CASSLGVLPVTADTQYF. The CDR3 DNA reads TGCGCCAGCAGCTTGGGAGTTTTGCCCGTGACGGCAGATACGCAGTATTTT. The rearrangement uses TRBV5-1 and TRBJ2-3; D not certain. Trimming cost V 0 bases and J 4 bases, with 18 bases left between them. The V gene's germline CDR1 is SGHRS and CDR2 YFSETQ. The CDR3 has 17 residues.

This clonotype was observed at least ten times. J is TRBJ2-1 and V is TRBV7-6, with TRBD2 as a possible D gene (5 bases). Trimming removed 8 bases from V and 2 bases from J, with 10 bases in between. Germline assignment: CDR1 SGHVS and CDR2 FNYEAQ. CDR3 size: 13 residues. CDR3 region: CASSRGAYNEQFF. CDR3 nucleotides: TGTGCCAGCTCCCGGGGAGCCTACAATGAGCAGTTCTTC.

The rearrangement links TRBV7-2 to TRBJ1-5; D is uncertain. Deletions cut 2 bases from V and 8 bases from J, with 13 bases between. CDR1 and CDR2 (germline): SGHTA, FQGNSA. CDR3 size: 14 residues. The CDR3 DNA reads as TGTGCCAGCAGCTTATCGGGAGGGAGGGAGCCCCAGCATTTT. Protein: CASSLSGGREPQHF.

This clonotype has a handful of counts. DNA of the CDR3: TGCGCCAGCAGCCAAGAGAACAGGGGACTCTCTGGGGCCAACGTCCTGACTTTC. Amino acid sequence: CASSQENRGLSGANVLTF. This chain connects TRBV4-1 to TRBJ2-6; TRBD1 might be the D (7 bases). Germline lookup yields CDR1 MGHRA and CDR2 YSYEKL. The CDR3 covers 18 residues. The V end was cut by 0 bases, the J end by 0 bases, with 12 bases between.

In this sample, this clonotype turned up a few times. This chain uses TRBV5-6 with TRBJ1-2; D unclear. CDR3 size: 12 residues. Trimming left V 3 bases short and J 8 bases short, with 11 bases between. Per the germline V gene, CDR1 is SGHDT and CDR2 is YYEEEE. The CDR3: CASSSVSEGYTF. The CDR3, as DNA: TGTGCCAGCAGCTCGGTGTCCGAAGGCTACACCTTC. The full variable domain, its missing parts supplied by reference TRBV5-6 and TRBJ1-2, is DAGVTQSPTHLIKTRGQQVTLRCSPKSGHDTVSWYQQALGQGPQFIFQYYEEEERQRGNFPDRFSGHQFPNYSSELNVNALLLGDSALYLCASSSVSEGYTFGSGTRLTVV.

V usage is TRBV6-5 and J usage is TRBJ2-1, with TRBD2 matching over 9 bases. Trimming at V came to 6 bases and at J to 4 bases, leaving 13 bases not matched to a gene. Germline loops: CDR1 MNHEY, CDR2 SVGAGI. The CDR3 totals 17 residues. CDR3 loop: CASRPAFFSGRYNEQFF. The DNA of the CDR3 is TGTGCCAGCAGGCCCGCATTTTTCAGCGGGAGGTACAATGAGCAGTTCTTC.

This clonotype was seen repeatedly, ten times or more. The chain carries TRBV7-2 and TRBJ2-2, with 8 bases lining up with TRBD2. This CDR3 region has 15 residues. V dropped 6 bases and J dropped 2; count of bases not matched to a gene: 5. CDR1 and CDR2 (germline): SGHTA, FQGNSA. The CDR3 region is CASRQAGANTGELFF. In DNA, the CDR3 is TGTGCCAGCAGGCAAGCGGGGGCCAACACCGGGGAGCTGTTTTTT.

The V and J genes are TRBV10-2 and TRBJ2-3; the D call may be TRBD1 or TRBD2 (5 bases each). Trimming cost V 3 bases and J 2 bases, with 12 bases left between them. The CDR3 extends over 15 amino acids. CDR1 is WSHSY, CDR2 SAAADI, per germline. In nucleotides, the CDR3 is TGCGCCAGCAGTGAACGATGGGACGCCACAGATACGCAGTATTTT. This codes for CASSERWDATDTQYF.

At least ten counts were recorded for this clonotype. The chain carries TRBV5-1 and TRBJ2-7; D is uncertain. Between the trimmed V and J ends, which lost 2 bases and 0 bases, there was a span of 12 bases. The length of the CDR3 is 15 residues. CDR1 and CDR2 (germline): SGHRS, YFSETQ. The CDR3 DNA sequence: TGCGCCAGCAGCTTCCTTGGCAGCCCCTCCTACGAGCAGTACTTC. It codes for CASSFLGSPSYEQYF.

This clonotype was seen more than once but under ten times. This rearrangement joins TRBV27 to TRBJ1-3; weak D call: TRBD1 (5 bases). The CDR3 covers 13 residues. V was cut by 5 bases and J by 4 bases, with 9 bases left in between. Germline V gives CDR1 MNHEY, CDR2 SMNVEV (reference sequence). The CDR3 spells CASSLTAGNTIYF. The CDR3 DNA reads TGTGCCAGCAGTCTGACAGCCGGAAACACCATATATTTT.

This clonotype showed up just a few times. The chain carries TRBV28 and TRBJ1-5, with a possible D match to TRBD1 (6 bases). V lost 6 bases and J 7 bases, leaving 19 bases between the germline ends. The CDR3 covers 15 residues. The germline gives CDR1 MDHEN, CDR2 SYDVKM. CDR3 sequence reads: CASSERPGARQPQHF. The CDR3 coding sequence is TGTGCCAGCAGCGAAAGGCCGGGGGCTAGGCAGCCCCAGCATTTT.

CDR3 residues: CASTGQNNYGYTF. The CDR3 DNA reads as TGTGCCAGCACAGGTCAAAATAACTATGGCTACACCTTC. V and J are TRBV6-6 and TRBJ1-2; D gene uncertain. Germline assignment: CDR1 MNHNY and CDR2 SVGAGI (reference sequence). CDR3 length: 13 amino acids. Trimming pared 7 bases from V and 1 base from J, leaving 10 bases between.

This clonotype has only a few counts. The V and J genes are TRBV3-1 and TRBJ2-7; perhaps TRBD1 as D (6 bases). Trimming took off 0 bases at V and 12 bases at J, with 18 bases between the two ends. The length of the CDR3 is 14 residues. Germline-derived CDR1 and CDR2 are LGHDT and YNNKEL (reference sequence). The CDR3 sequence: CASSQDGGGAVRYF. In nucleotides, the CDR3 is TGTGCCAGCAGCCAAGATGGGGGCGGCGCTGTGAGGTACTTC.

The chain links TRBV21-1 to TRBJ2-7; the table gives TRBD1 as D, unverified against the DNA. TRBV21-1 is a pseudogene locus. The CDR3 is made up of 16 amino acids. The CDR3 loop reads CASSKTGQTLDYEQYF. The CDR3, as DNA: TGTGCCAGCAGCAAGACGGGACAGACTTTAGACTACGAGCAGTACTTC.